The 30 T cell receptor beta chains below all came from one sample that was sequenced in a study of blood T cells in healthy people across ages. Primed by a sample-barcoded 5' primer and a J-beta primer mix, a second PCR proceeded for roughly 7 to 11 cycles. TCRdb redid the calling of the 5' RACE reads with MiXCR, one entry per CDR3 protein. The table records about 1,400,000 distinct CDR3 sequences, 40% to 50% of them present only once. Sequencing was done on a sample of blood. These receptors originate from a woman under 30 in good health.

J is TRBJ1-1 and V is TRBV20-1; a weak D match, TRBD1 (5 bases). The germline CDR1 and CDR2 sequences are DFQATT and SNEGSKA (reference sequence). The CDR3 contains 16 residues. V lost 4 bases and J lost 4, with 22 bases in between. The CDR3: CSANRPGLGGPTEAFF. DNA for the CDR3: TGCAGTGCTAACCGCCCAGGCCTTGGGGGTCCCACTGAAGCTTTCTTT.

The rearrangement joins TRBV4-1 to TRBJ1-5; 9 bases fit TRBD1. The CDR3 spans 15 residues. The V segment lost 1 base and the J segment 11 bases; nucleotides outside the gene matches: 9. The germline gives CDR1 MGHRA, CDR2 YSYEKL. The CDR3 sequence: CASSQGQGQGFSQHF. CDR3 sequence (DNA): TGCGCCAGCAGCCAAGGGCAGGGACAGGGTTTTTCCCAGCATTTT.

The chain has TRBV5-1 and TRBJ2-7, with a tentative D call TRBD1 (6 bases). Germline lookup yields CDR1 SGHRS and CDR2 YFSETQ. The CDR3 length is 15 residues. Trimming shortened V by 4 bases and J by 7 bases, and 21 bases separated the two germline ends. In nucleotides, the CDR3 is TGCGCCAGCAGCCTATCGACTACAGGGTCGGGGGAGCAGTACTTC. It specifies CASSLSTTGSGEQYF.

Worth noting for this clonotype: A read error is likely here: a far larger clone is one base away. The chain joins TRBV27 to TRBJ1-1, with D perhaps matching TRBD1 (5 bases). CDR3 length: 12 residues. Germline V gene data show CDR1 as MNHEY and CDR2 as SMNVEV (reference sequence). The CDR3 coding sequence is TGTGCCGGCAGTTTTGGGGGCACTGAAGCTTTCTTT. Translating gives CAGSFGGTEAFF.

This clonotype was observed once. This chain connects TRBV11-2 to TRBJ2-6, with D perhaps assigned TRBD1 or TRBD2 (5 bases each). Germline CDR1 and CDR2: SGHAT and FQNNGV. V was pared by 4 bases and J by 10 bases, with 17 bases between. This CDR3 spans 15 amino acids. This CDR3 reads CASSSGITTENVLTF. The CDR3 DNA reads as TGTGCCAGCAGCTCCGGGATAACGACAGAGAACGTCCTGACTTTC.

This clonotype was recorded a few times. The chain is built from TRBV6-2 or TRBV6-3 and TRBJ2-3; 8 nucleotides line up with TRBD2. The CDR3 runs 15 residues. The junction had 8 bases not matched to a gene; V was cut back by 7 bases and J by 2 bases. CDR1 and CDR2 from the germline V gene are MNHEY and SVGEGT. Written as DNA, the CDR3 is TGTGCCAGCAAGAGAATTAGCGGGGCCACAGATACGCAGTATTTT. It encodes CASKRISGATDTQYF.

The genes are TRBV5-1 and TRBJ2-1; TRBD2 aligns across 9 bases. The V gene end was trimmed by 0 bases and the J gene end by 6 bases; junction bases not matched to a gene: 4. Germline V lookup: CDR1 SGHRS, CDR2 YFSETQ. The CDR3 is 15 amino acids. The DNA of the CDR3 is TGCGCCAGCAGCTTGGTCGGCGGGAGGGCCAATGAGCAGTTCTTC. Protein product: CASSLVGGRANEQFF.

The genes are TRBV10-3 and TRBJ1-2; 10 bases fit TRBD1. CDR1 and CDR2 from the germline V gene are ENHRY and SYGVKD. V lost 4 bases and J lost 6; bases outside the gene matches: 5. CDR3 length: 14 residues. CDR3 nucleotide sequence: TGTGCCATCAGTGGAGACAGGGGGCGGGATGGCTACACCTTC. Translated, it gives CAISGDRGRDGYTF.

This clonotype showed up just a few times. The rearrangement links TRBV20-1 to TRBJ1-1; perhaps TRBD1 as D (6 bases). Germline V lookup: CDR1 DFQATT, CDR2 SNEGSKA (reference sequence). CDR3 length equals 15 residues. V lost 0 bases and J lost 0, with 11 bases in between. The CDR3 loop reads CSARDTGFLNTEAFF. CDR3 DNA sequence: TGCAGTGCTAGAGATACAGGGTTCCTGAACACTGAAGCTTTCTTT.

This clonotype was found a few times. The CDR3 DNA reads TGTGCCATAGGGGGGGGGGCCGACTCCTACGAGCAGTACTTC. Translating it yields CAIGGGADSYEQYF. The rearrangement uses TRBV6-5 and TRBJ2-7, with D maybe TRBD2 (7 bases). V was clipped by 10 bases and J by 0 bases, with 16 bases between them. Germline values: CDR1 MNHEY, CDR2 SVGAGI. This CDR3 is built from 14 residues.

This clonotype occurred a few times. The V and J genes are TRBV10-3 and TRBJ1-5; 8 bases are shared with TRBD1. The CDR3 contains 16 residues. Looked up from germline, CDR1 is ENHRY and CDR2 is SYGVKD. After removal of 2 bases from V and 5 bases from J, the junction contained 8 bases not matched to a gene. Here the CDR3 reads CAISERGGQGDQPQHF. CDR3 nucleotides: TGTGCCATCAGTGAGAGAGGAGGACAGGGTGATCAGCCCCAGCATTTT.

This chain links TRBV5-1 with TRBJ2-1; 14 bases match TRBD2. Judging by the DNA end, TRBJ2-7 fits better; the J call may be wrong. Germline loops: CDR1 SGHRS, CDR2 YFSETQ. The CDR3 spans 19 residues. In DNA, the CDR3 is TGCGCCAGCAGCCACTATAAGACTAGCGGGGGGGTTTCCTACAATGAGCAGTACTTC. Residues: CASSHYKTSGGVSYNEQYF.

The chain carries TRBV3-1 and TRBJ2-3; no reliable D call. Germline CDR1 LGHDT, CDR2 YNNKEL (reference sequence). V lost 0 bases, J lost 6 bases, and 13 bases lay in between. The CDR3 is 15 amino acids. The CDR3 sequence: CASSQDMRIWDTQYF. In DNA, the CDR3 is TGTGCCAGCAGCCAAGATATGAGGATTTGGGATACGCAGTATTTT.

The chain carries TRBV9 and TRBJ2-3; D gene uncertain. Trimming stripped 5 bases from V and 3 bases from J, with 10 bases between. Germline V gene lookup returns CDR1 SGDLS and CDR2 YYNGEE. This CDR3 contains 13 residues. CDR3 region: CASRTTPTDTQYF. The CDR3 DNA reads as TGTGCCAGCAGAACAACTCCGACAGATACGCAGTATTTT. Full variable domain (missing parts from reference TRBV9 and TRBJ2-3): DSGVTQTPKHLITATGQRVTLRCSPRSGDLSVYWYQQSLDQGLQFLIQYYNGEERAKGNILERFSAQQFPDLHSELNLSSLELGDSALYFCASRTTPTDTQYFGPGTRLTVL.

This clonotype was found many times. This CDR3 reads CASSPSSTYYEQYF. CDR3 DNA sequence: TGTGCCAGCAGCCCGTCGTCGACGTATTACGAGCAGTACTTC. V is TRBV7-2 and J is TRBJ2-7; D remains unclear. The V end lost 5 bases, the J end lost 4 bases, and 15 bases lay between the germline ends. There are 14 residues in the CDR3. The germline CDR1 and CDR2 sequences are SGHTA and FQGNSA.

CDR3 in DNA: TGTGCCAGCAGCTCAGAAGTGGCAGATACTGAAGCTTTCTTT. It codes for CASSSEVADTEAFF. The chain employs TRBV3-1 and TRBJ1-1; D gene uncertain. The CDR3 has 14 residues. In germline, CDR1 is LGHDT, CDR2 YNNKEL (reference sequence). V lost 5 bases to trimming and J lost 5 bases, with 15 bases between them.

This clonotype was detected many times. The rearrangement uses TRBV9 and TRBJ2-7; D not certain. The germline CDR1 and CDR2 sequences are SGDLS and YYNGEE. The CDR3 runs to 14 residues. Trimming removed 0 bases at V and 2 bases at J, with 9 bases between. The CDR3 is CASSVEQDPYEQYF. As DNA, the CDR3 is TGTGCCAGCAGCGTAGAGCAAGATCCCTACGAGCAGTACTTC.

The chain is built from TRBV6-1 and TRBJ2-1; no reliable D call. CDR1 and CDR2 from the germline V gene are MNHNS and SASEGT. Deletions cut 6 bases from V and 1 base from J, with 16 bases between. The CDR3 sequence is 16 residues long. As DNA, the CDR3 is TGTGCCAGCAGCCCACGACCAAGTATTTCCTACAATGAGCAGTTCTTC. Encoded protein: CASSPRPSISYNEQFF.

The DNA of the CDR3 is TGCAGCGTCTCGGTGGGGGCAGATGAAAAACTGTTTTTT. Translating gives CSVSVGADEKLFF. The chain recombines TRBV29-1 with TRBJ1-4; TRBD1 might be the D (6 bases). The germline V and J ends were trimmed by 6 bases and 6 bases, with 14 bases remaining between them. Germline V gene lookup returns CDR1 SQVTM and CDR2 ANQGSEA. The CDR3 has 13 residues. Based on the CDR3 plus reference TRBV29-1 and TRBJ1-4, the full variable domain is SAVISQKPSRDICQRGTSLTIQCQVDSQVTMMFWYRQQPGQSLTLIATANQGSEATYESGFVIDKFPISRPNLTFSTLTVSNMSPEDSSIYLCSVSVGADEKLFFGSGTQLSVL.

This clonotype was detected only a few times. The rearrangement links TRBV6-6 to TRBJ1-2; D is undetermined. Germline V gene sequence: CDR1 MNHNY, CDR2 SVGAGI (reference sequence). The CDR3 is made up of 13 amino acids. Trimming removed 2 bases from V and 4 bases from J, with 8 bases in between. CDR3 loop: CASSYRASYGYTF. The CDR3 DNA reads as TGTGCCAGCAGTTACAGGGCCTCCTATGGCTACACCTTC.

This clonotype came up a few times. The chain recombines TRBV27 with TRBJ2-4, with 9 bases fitting TRBD2. Germline V gene sequence: CDR1 MNHEY, CDR2 SMNVEV (reference sequence). Trimming at V came to 6 bases and at J to 13 bases, leaving 13 bases not matched to a gene. CDR3 length: 14 amino acids. The CDR3 DNA is TGTGCCAGCAGCCCGCCCTTAGCGGGAGCCCCGCAGTACTTC. This translates into CASSPPLAGAPQYF.

This clonotype was observed a handful of times. V is TRBV5-1 and J is TRBJ2-3; TRBD2 matches 12 bases. Losses at the gene ends were 3 bases for V and 4 bases for J; bases not matched to a gene: 3. Germline V gene lookup returns CDR1 SGHRS and CDR2 YFSETQ. CDR3 size: 15 residues. CDR3 loop: CASSSSGGGSDTQYF. In DNA form, the CDR3 reads TGCGCCAGCAGCTCTAGCGGGGGGGGATCAGATACGCAGTATTTT.

This clonotype has more than one count but fewer than ten. The chain employs TRBV3-1 and TRBJ2-7; no clear D. With 5 bases removed from V and 5 bases from J, the gap between germline ends came to 10 bases. In germline, CDR1 is LGHDT, CDR2 YNNKEL (reference sequence). The CDR3 extends over 12 amino acids. This CDR3 reads CASSFGPNEQYF. The CDR3 bases are TGTGCCAGCAGCTTCGGTCCGAACGAGCAGTACTTC.

The chain couples TRBV10-3 to TRBJ2-1; tentative D call: TRBD2 (5 bases). The V and J ends lost 2 bases and 6 bases respectively, with 8 bases between them. The CDR3 runs 13 residues. Germline V gives CDR1 ENHRY, CDR2 SYGVKD. This CDR3 reads CAISEGLPNEQFF. CDR3 DNA: TGTGCCATCAGTGAGGGACTTCCCAATGAGCAGTTCTTC.

The V call is TRBV9, the J call TRBJ2-5, with 10 bases matching TRBD2. The V and J ends lost 6 bases and 11 bases, in that order; junction bases with no gene match: 13. The CDR3 runs 14 residues. The V gene's germline CDR1 is SGDLS and CDR2 YYNGEE. This CDR3 reads CASTRTSGHNEQYF. CDR3 nucleotides: TGTGCCAGCACGAGGACTAGCGGACACAATGAGCAGTACTTC.

The chain recombines TRBV20-1 with TRBJ1-6; unclear D gene. CDR1 and CDR2 from the germline V gene are DFQATT and SNEGSKA (reference sequence). The CDR3 length is 15 residues. The ends were cut back, 0 bases at V and 1 base at J, with 7 bases in the middle. The CDR3 DNA reads TGCAGTGCTAGAGATTCGGGGTCCTATAATTCACCCCTCCACTTT. It encodes CSARDSGSYNSPLHF.

This clonotype came up a few times. This sequence joins TRBV28 and TRBJ1-3; 7 bases are a match to TRBD1. Germline CDR1 reads MDHEN; CDR2 reads SYDVKM. V was clipped by 5 bases and J by 3 bases; unmatched bases: 7. CDR3 size: 15 residues. The CDR3 is CASSPTGVLGNTIYF. The CDR3 DNA sequence: TGTGCCAGCAGTCCTACAGGGGTCCTTGGAAACACCATATATTTT.

This clonotype was found once. The chain couples TRBV20-1 to TRBJ2-1; 9 positions match TRBD2. The J call may be wrong; the DNA end is better matched by TRBJ2-7. Germline V gene lookup returns CDR1 DFQATT and CDR2 SNEGSKA (reference sequence). The CDR3 runs to 15 residues. The CDR3 reads CSARPSGGPYNEQYF. The CDR3 DNA sequence: TGCAGTGCTAGGCCAAGCGGGGGGCCTTACAATGAGCAGTACTTC.

The chain combines TRBV4-1 with TRBJ1-5; no definite D call. CDR1 MGHRA and CDR2 YSYEKL come from the germline V gene. The CDR3 is 15 residues long. With 0 bases removed from V and 4 bases from J, the gap between germline ends came to 10 bases. In DNA form, the CDR3 reads TGCGCCAGCAGCCAAGAGGGAAGGGTAAATCAGCCCCAGCATTTT. It encodes CASSQEGRVNQPQHF.

For this clonotype: A read error may produce the germline difference seen at one junction end. The chain's CDR3 is CAGSADPGGLAGVNEQFF. In DNA, the CDR3 is TGTGCCGGCAGTGCCGACCCGGGGGGACTAGCGGGAGTGAATGAGCAGTTCTTC. The V and J genes are TRBV2 and TRBJ2-1; 14 bases map to TRBD2. CDR1 and CDR2 (germline): SNHLY, FYNNEI. The CDR3 spans 18 residues. The variable domain in full, completed from reference TRBV2 and TRBJ2-1, reads EPEVTQTPSHQVTQMGQEVILRCVPISNHLYFYWYRQILGQKVEFLVSFYNNEISEKSEIFDDQFSVERPDGSNFTLKIRSTKLEDSAMYFCAGSADPGGLAGVNEQFFGPGTRLTVL.